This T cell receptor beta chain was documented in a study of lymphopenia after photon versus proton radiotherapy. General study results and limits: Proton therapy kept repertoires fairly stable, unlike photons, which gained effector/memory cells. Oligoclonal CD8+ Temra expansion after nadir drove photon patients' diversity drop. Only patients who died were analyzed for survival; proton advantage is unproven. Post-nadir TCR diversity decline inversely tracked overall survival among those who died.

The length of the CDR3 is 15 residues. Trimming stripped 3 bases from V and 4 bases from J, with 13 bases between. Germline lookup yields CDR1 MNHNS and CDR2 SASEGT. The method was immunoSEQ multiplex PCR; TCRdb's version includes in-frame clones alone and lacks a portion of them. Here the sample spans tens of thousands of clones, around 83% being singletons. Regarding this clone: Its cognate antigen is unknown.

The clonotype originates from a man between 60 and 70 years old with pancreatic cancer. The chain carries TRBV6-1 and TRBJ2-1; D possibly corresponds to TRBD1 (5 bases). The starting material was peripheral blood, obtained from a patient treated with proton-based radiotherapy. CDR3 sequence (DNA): TGTGCCAGCAGTGACACAGGTCTCCCTTACAATGAGCAGTTCTTC. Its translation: CASSDTGLPYNEQFF.